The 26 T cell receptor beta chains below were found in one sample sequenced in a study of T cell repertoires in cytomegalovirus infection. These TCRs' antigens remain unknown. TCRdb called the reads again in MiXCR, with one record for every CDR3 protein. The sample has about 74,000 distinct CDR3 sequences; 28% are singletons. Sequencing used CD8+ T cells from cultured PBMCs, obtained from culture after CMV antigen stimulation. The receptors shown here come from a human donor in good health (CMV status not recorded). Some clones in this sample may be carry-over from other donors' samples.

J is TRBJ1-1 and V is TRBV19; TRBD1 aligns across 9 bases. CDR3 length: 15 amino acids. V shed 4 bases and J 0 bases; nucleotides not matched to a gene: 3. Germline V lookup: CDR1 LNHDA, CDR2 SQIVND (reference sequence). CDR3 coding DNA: TGTGCCAGTAGTAGAGGGGACAGGGTGAACACTGAAGCTTTCTTT. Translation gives CASSRGDRVNTEAFF.

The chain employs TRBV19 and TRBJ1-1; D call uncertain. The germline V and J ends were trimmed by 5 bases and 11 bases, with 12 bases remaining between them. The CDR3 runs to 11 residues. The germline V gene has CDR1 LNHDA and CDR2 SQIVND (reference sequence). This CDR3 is CASSVGLEAFF. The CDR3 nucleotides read TGTGCCAGTAGTGTCGGTTTGGAGGCTTTCTTT.

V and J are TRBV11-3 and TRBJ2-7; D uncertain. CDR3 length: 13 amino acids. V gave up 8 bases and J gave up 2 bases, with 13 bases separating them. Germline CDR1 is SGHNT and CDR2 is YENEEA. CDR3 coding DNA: TGTGCCAGCTCCAGTTACGATACCTACGAGCAGTACTTC. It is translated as CASSSYDTYEQYF.

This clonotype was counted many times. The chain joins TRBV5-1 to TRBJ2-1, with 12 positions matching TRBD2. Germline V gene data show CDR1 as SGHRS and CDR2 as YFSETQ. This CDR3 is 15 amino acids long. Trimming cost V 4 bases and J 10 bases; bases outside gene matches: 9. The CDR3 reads CASSRRTSGALEQFF. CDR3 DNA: TGCGCCAGCAGCCGCAGGACTAGCGGGGCTCTAGAGCAGTTCTTC. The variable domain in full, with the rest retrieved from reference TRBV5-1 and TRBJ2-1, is KAGVTQTPRYLIKTRGQQVTLSCSPISGHRSVSWYQQTPGQGLQFLFEYFSETQRNKGNFPGRFSGRQFSNSRSEMNVSTLELGDSALYLCASSRRTSGALEQFFGPGTRLTVL.

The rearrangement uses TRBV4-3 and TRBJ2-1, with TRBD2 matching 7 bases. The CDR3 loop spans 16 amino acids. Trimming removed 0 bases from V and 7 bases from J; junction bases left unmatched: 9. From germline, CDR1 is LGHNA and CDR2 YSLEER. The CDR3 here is CASSQEPGGIGNEQFF. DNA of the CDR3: TGCGCCAGCAGCCAAGAGCCGGGGGGAATTGGGAATGAGCAGTTCTTC.

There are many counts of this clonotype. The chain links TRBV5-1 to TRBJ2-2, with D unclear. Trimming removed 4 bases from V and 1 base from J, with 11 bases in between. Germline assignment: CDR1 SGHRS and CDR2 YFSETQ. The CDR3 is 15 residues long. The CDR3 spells CASSQDPGNTGELFF. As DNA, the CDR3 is TGCGCCAGCAGCCAGGACCCCGGGAACACCGGGGAGCTGTTTTTT.

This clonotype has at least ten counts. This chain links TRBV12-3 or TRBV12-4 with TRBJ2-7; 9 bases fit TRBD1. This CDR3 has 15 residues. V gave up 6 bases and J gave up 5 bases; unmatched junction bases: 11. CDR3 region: CASSQGTGIMDEQYF. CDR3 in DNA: TGTGCCAGCAGCCAGGGGACAGGGATCATGGACGAGCAGTACTTC.

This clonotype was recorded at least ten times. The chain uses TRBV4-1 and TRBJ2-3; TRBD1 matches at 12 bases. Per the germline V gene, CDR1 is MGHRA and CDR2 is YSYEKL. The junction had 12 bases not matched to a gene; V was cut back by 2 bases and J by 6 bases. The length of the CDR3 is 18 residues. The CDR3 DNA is TGCGCCAGCAGCCAAAGCTCTGGGACAGGGGGCCAGGCCGATACGCAGTATTTT. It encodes CASSQSSGTGGQADTQYF.

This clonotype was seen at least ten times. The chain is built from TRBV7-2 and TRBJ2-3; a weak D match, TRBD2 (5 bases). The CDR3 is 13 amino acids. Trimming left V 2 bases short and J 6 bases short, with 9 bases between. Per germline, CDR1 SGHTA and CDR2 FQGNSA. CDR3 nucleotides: TGTGCCAGCAGCTTATCACCGGGGGATACGCAGTATTTT. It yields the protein CASSLSPGDTQYF.

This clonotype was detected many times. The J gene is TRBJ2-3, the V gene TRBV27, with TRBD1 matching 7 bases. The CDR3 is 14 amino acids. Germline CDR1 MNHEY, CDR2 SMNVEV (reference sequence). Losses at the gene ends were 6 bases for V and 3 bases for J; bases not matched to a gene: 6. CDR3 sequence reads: CASSRQGITDTQYF. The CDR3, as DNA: TGTGCCAGCAGCAGACAGGGAATTACAGATACGCAGTATTTT.

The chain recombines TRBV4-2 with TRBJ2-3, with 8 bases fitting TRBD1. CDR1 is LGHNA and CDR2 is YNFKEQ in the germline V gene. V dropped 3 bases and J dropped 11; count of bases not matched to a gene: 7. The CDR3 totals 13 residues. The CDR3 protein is CASSHASGGEQYF. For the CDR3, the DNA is TGTGCCAGCAGCCACGCTTCAGGGGGCGAGCAGTATTTT.

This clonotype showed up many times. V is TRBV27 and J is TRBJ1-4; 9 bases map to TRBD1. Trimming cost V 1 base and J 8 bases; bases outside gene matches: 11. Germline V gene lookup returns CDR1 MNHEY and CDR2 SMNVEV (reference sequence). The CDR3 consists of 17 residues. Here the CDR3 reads CASSLYPLQGANEKLFF. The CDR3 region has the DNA TGTGCCAGCAGTTTATACCCTTTACAGGGGGCAAACGAAAAACTGTTTTTT.

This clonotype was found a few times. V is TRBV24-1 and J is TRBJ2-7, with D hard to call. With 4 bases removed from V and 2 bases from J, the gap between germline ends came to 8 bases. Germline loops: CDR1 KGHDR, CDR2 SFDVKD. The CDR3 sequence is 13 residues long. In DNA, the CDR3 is TGTGCCACCAGTGAGGGTCCTACCTACGAGCAGTACTTC. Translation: CATSEGPTYEQYF.

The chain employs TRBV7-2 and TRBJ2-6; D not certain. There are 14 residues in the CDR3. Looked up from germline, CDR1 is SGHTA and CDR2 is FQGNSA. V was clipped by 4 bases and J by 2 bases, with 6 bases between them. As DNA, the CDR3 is TGTGCCAGCAGCTCTAGTACTGGGGCCAACGTCCTGACTTTC. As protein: CASSSSTGANVLTF.

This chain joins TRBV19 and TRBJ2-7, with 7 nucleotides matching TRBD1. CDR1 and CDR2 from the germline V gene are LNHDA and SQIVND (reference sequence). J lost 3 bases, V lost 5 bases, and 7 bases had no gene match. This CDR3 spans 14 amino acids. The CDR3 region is CASSVDRTGYEQYF. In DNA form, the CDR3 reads TGTGCCAGTAGTGTCGATAGGACAGGCTACGAGCAGTACTTC.

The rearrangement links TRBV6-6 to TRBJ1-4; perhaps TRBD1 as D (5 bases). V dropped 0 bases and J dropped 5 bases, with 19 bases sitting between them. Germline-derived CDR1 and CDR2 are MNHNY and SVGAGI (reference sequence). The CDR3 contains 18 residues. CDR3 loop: CASSYSSRVVSQNEKLFF. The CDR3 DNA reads TGTGCCAGCAGTTACTCATCCAGGGTCGTCTCCCAAAATGAAAAACTGTTTTTT.

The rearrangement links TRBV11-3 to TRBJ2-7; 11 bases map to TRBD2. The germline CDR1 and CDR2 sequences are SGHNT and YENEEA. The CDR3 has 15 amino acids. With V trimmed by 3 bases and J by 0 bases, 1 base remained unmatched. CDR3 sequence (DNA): TGTGCCAGCAGCTTCACTAGCGGGAGCTCCTACGAGCAGTACTTC. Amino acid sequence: CASSFTSGSSYEQYF.

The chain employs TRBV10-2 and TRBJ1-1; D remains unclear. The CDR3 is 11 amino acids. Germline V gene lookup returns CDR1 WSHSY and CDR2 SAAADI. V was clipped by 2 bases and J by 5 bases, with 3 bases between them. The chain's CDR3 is CASSESTEAFF. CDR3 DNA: TGCGCCAGCAGTGAGAGTACTGAAGCTTTCTTT.

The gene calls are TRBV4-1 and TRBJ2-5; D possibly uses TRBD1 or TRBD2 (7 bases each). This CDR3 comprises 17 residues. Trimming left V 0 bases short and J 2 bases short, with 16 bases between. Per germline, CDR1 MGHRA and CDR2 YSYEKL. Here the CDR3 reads CASSQEGEGRGQETQYF. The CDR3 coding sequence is TGCGCCAGCAGCCAAGAAGGGGAGGGCAGGGGGCAAGAGACCCAGTACTTC.

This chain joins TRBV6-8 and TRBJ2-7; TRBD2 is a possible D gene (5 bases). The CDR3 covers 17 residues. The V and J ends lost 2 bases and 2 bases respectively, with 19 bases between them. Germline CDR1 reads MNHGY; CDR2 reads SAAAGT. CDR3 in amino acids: CASSYPGGSTKPYEQYF. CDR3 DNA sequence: TGTGCCAGCAGTTACCCTGGAGGTTCAACAAAACCCTACGAGCAGTACTTC.

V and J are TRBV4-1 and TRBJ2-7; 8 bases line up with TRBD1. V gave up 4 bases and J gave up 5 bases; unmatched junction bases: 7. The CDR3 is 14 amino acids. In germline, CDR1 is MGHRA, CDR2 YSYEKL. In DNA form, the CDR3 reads TGCGCCAGCAGCCCTGGACAGGGTTCCGACGAGCAGTACTTC. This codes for CASSPGQGSDEQYF.

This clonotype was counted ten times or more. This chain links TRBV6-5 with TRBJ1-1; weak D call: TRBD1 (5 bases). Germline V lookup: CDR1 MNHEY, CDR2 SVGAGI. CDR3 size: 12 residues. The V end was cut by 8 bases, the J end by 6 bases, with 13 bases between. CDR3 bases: TGTGCCAGCGCCAAAGGGGCAGCTGAAGCTTTCTTT. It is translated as CASAKGAAEAFF.

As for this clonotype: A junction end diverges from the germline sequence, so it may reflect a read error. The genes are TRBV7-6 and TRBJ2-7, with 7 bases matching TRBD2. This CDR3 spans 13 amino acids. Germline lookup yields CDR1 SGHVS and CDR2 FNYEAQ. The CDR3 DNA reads TGTGCCAGCAGCCTAGCGGCCTCTTACGAGCAGTACTTC. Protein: CASSLAASYEQYF.

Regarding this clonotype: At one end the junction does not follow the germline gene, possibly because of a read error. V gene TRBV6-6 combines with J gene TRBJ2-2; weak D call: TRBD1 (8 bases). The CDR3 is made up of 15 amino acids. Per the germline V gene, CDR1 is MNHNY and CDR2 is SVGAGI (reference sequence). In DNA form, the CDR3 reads TGTGCCAGCAGGGGAGGGACAGGTAACACCGAGGAGCTGTTTTTT. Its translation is CASRGGTGNTEELFF.

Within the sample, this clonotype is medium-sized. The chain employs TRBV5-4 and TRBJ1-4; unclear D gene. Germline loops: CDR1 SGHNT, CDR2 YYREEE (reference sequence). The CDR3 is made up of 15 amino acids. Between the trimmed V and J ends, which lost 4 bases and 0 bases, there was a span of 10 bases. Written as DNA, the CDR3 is TGTGCCAGCAGCCGAGATTCTGCAACTAATGAAAAACTGTTTTTT. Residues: CASSRDSATNEKLFF.

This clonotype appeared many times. The CDR3 region is CASSFGGGLAEQYF. The CDR3 DNA sequence: TGTGCCAGCAGTTTCGGAGGGGGTCTGGCCGAGCAGTACTTC. The chain combines TRBV12-3 or TRBV12-4 with TRBJ2-7; D possibly uses TRBD1 or TRBD2 (6 bases each). V lost 3 bases and J lost 6, with 15 bases in between. The CDR3 has 14 amino acids.